The 18 T cell receptor beta chains below were found in one sample sequenced in a study of regulatory T cells in long-lasting Graves disease. In building TCR beta libraries, iRepertoire HTBI primers were used together with Arm-PCR of CDR3 regions. TCRdb used MiXCR to reprocess the multiplex PCR reads, holding one entry per CDR3 protein. The data hold some 230,000 distinct CDR3 sequences, with 15% to 20% observed a single time. Time point: newly diagnosed GD, antithyroid drugs for less than 3 months. Scientists built the TCR library using RNA that was extracted from PBMCs. The specimen comprised peripheral blood mononuclear cells (PBMCs), sampled at new diagnosis, from a patient treated with antithyroid drugs. Source of these receptors: a female donor with Graves disease.

The gene calls are TRBV5-1 and TRBJ2-3; D is unclear. CDR3 length: 15 amino acids. CDR1 is SGHRS, CDR2 YFSETQ, per germline. Trimming removed 2 bases at V and 2 bases at J, with 12 bases between. For the CDR3, the DNA is TGCGCCAGCAGCTTCGGACCGATAGTCACAGATACGCAGTATTTT. Translating it yields CASSFGPIVTDTQYF.

This clonotype was seen many times. This chain connects TRBV2 to TRBJ1-1; D not certain. The germline CDR1 and CDR2 sequences are SNHLY and FYNNEI. V was shortened by 6 bases and J by 3 bases, with 14 bases between the two germline ends. This CDR3 contains 14 residues. The CDR3: CASRETPVDTEAFF. DNA of the CDR3: TGTGCCAGCAGGGAGACCCCGGTGGACACTGAAGCTTTCTTT.

At least ten counts were recorded for this clonotype. The chain combines TRBV12-3 or TRBV12-4 with TRBJ2-5, with D perhaps TRBD2 (7 bases). V was shortened by 0 bases and J by 1 base, with 9 bases between the two germline ends. The CDR3 runs to 15 residues. As DNA, the CDR3 is TGTGCCAGCAGTTTAGCGGGAGGGGGCCAAGAGACCCAGTACTTC. Amino acid sequence: CASSLAGGGQETQYF.

This clonotype occurred many times. CDR3 DNA sequence: TGTGCCACCAGTGATATATCGCCGACAGTTAGCTCCTACAATGAGCAGTTCTTC. Protein sequence: CATSDISPTVSSYNEQFF. The chain is built from TRBV24-1 and TRBJ2-1, with a tentative D call TRBD1 (5 bases). Trimming cost V 3 bases and J 0 bases, with 17 bases left between them. Germline lookup yields CDR1 KGHDR and CDR2 SFDVKD. The CDR3 is 18 residues long.

Comments on this clonotype: It is likely a read error: a sequence one base away is far more abundant. CDR3 DNA: TGTGCCAGTAGTATTCACAGGGGACAGTTCTACAATGAGCAGTTCTTC. Translated, it gives CASSIHRGQFYNEQFF. The chain joins TRBV19 to TRBJ2-3, with TRBD1 matching over 7 bases. The DNA end favors TRBJ2-1, so the J call may be wrong. The CDR3 totals 16 residues. Per the germline V gene, CDR1 is LNHDA and CDR2 is SQIVND (reference sequence).

With regard to this clonotype: A much larger clone is a single base away; this may be a read error. V gene TRBV7-2 combines with J gene TRBJ2-5; D is unclear. The CDR3 spans 13 residues. V was cut by 1 base and J by 5 bases, with 8 bases left in between. CDR1 and CDR2 from the germline V gene are SGHTA and FQGNSA. The CDR3 DNA reads TGTACCAGCAGCTTAGGCCTCCTGGAGACCCAGTACTTC. This sequence encodes CTSSLGLLETQYF.

This clonotype was picked up many times. This chain uses TRBV27 with TRBJ2-5, with D perhaps TRBD1 (5 bases). Germline CDR1 MNHEY, CDR2 SMNVEV (reference sequence). This CDR3 spans 17 amino acids. V lost 2 bases to trimming and J lost 5 bases, with 21 bases between them. The CDR3 protein is CASSLARDSFLRETQYF. CDR3 sequence (DNA): TGTGCCAGCAGTTTAGCCCGAGACAGTTTCTTGAGGGAGACCCAGTACTTC.

Turning to this clonotype: The junction departs from germline at one end; a sequencing error may be responsible. CDR3 loop: CASSESAAMNTKAFF. The DNA of the CDR3 is TGCGCCAGCAGTGAGTCTGCAGCCATGAACACTAAAGCTTTCTTT. The rearrangement links TRBV10-2 to TRBJ1-1; no clear D gene. CDR3 size: 15 residues. Germline V gene sequence: CDR1 WSHSY, CDR2 SAAADI.

This clonotype has a count of ten or more. This chain connects TRBV12-3 or TRBV12-4 to TRBJ2-5; 7 positions match TRBD1. This CDR3 is 14 amino acids long. The V and J ends lost 4 bases and 9 bases, in that order; junction bases with no gene match: 11. CDR3 nucleotide sequence: TGTGCCAGCAGTTCTGACCGACAGGGAAAGGCCCAGTACTTC. It translates to CASSSDRQGKAQYF.

This clonotype was detected many times. The chain uses TRBV6-5 and TRBJ2-1, with D unclear. The germline V and J ends were trimmed by 2 bases and 0 bases, with 14 bases remaining between them. The CDR3 consists of 17 residues. Per germline, CDR1 MNHEY and CDR2 SVGAGI. CDR3 region: CASSYKVVSHSYNEQFF. Written as DNA, the CDR3 is TGTGCCAGCAGTTACAAGGTGGTCAGTCACTCCTACAATGAGCAGTTCTTC.

This clonotype was recorded at least ten times. V usage is TRBV27 and J usage is TRBJ2-7; 9 positions match TRBD1. The CDR3 is 13 residues long. The ends lost 8 bases at V and 5 bases at J; junction bases unmatched: 7. CDR1 and CDR2 from the germline V gene are MNHEY and SMNVEV (reference sequence). CDR3 DNA sequence: TGTGCCAGCCGGGACAGGGCTATTGACGAGCAGTACTTC. Its translation is CASRDRAIDEQYF.

This clonotype was detected ten times or more. The V gene is TRBV5-5, the J gene TRBJ2-1, with D uncertain. V shed 6 bases and J shed 6 bases, with 10 bases lying between them. CDR3 length equals 12 residues. CDR1 SGHKS and CDR2 YYEKEE come from the germline V gene (reference sequence). CDR3 bases: TGTGCCAGCACCGCGATCGTCAATGAGCAGTTCTTC. Protein product: CASTAIVNEQFF. Drawing the rest from reference TRBV5-5 and TRBJ2-1, the complete variable domain is DAGVTQSPTHLIKTRGQQVTLRCSPISGHKSVSWYQQVLGQGPQFIFQYYEKEERGRGNFPDRFSARQFPNYSSELNVNALLLGDSALYLCASTAIVNEQFFGPGTRLTVL.

Of note for this clonotype: A far larger clone is a single base away, which makes a read error likely. The J gene is TRBJ2-1, the V gene TRBV7-2; D is ambiguous. The germline CDR1 and CDR2 sequences are SGHTA and FQGNSA. V was trimmed by 1 base and J by 10 bases, leaving 14 bases between them. There are 14 residues in the CDR3. As DNA, the CDR3 is TGTGCCAGCAGCTTAGGCAGGAGCTCCTACGAGCAGTTCTTC. This sequence encodes CASSLGRSSYEQFF.

The chain has TRBV18 and TRBJ2-2; 11 bases are shared with TRBD2. Unmatched junction bases numbered 7, after V lost 3 bases and J lost 4 bases. In germline, CDR1 is KGHSH, CDR2 LQKENI. This CDR3 has 17 amino acids. CDR3 sequence reads: CASSPPGLAVGTGELFF. The CDR3 DNA reads TGTGCCAGCTCACCCCCGGGACTAGCGGTTGGCACCGGGGAGCTGTTTTTT.

This clonotype was observed at least ten times. This sequence joins TRBV28 and TRBJ1-5; 7 bases line up with TRBD1. The germline V gene encodes CDR1 MDHEN and CDR2 SYDVKM. The CDR3 covers 15 residues. Trimming took 6 bases from V and 0 from J; bases not matched to a gene: 5. The CDR3 is CASRMGQISNQPQHF. The CDR3 DNA sequence: TGTGCCAGCAGAATGGGACAGATTAGCAATCAGCCCCAGCATTTT.

In its sample, this clonotype was seen a few times. The chain recombines TRBV6-1 with TRBJ2-1; D unclear. There are 15 residues in the CDR3. Germline V gene data show CDR1 as MNHNS and CDR2 as SASEGT. The V and J ends lost 5 bases and 5 bases respectively, with 16 bases between them. The CDR3 sequence is CASSRSPPTNNEQFF. The DNA of the CDR3 is TGTGCCAGCAGTCGAAGCCCCCCCACCAACAATGAGCAGTTCTTC.

This clonotype has just a few counts. The CDR3: CASSFRPTPVLYF. The CDR3 coding sequence is TGTGCCAGCAGTTTCAGACCAACCCCCGTCCTGTACTTC. This chain joins TRBV28 and TRBJ2-5; D is undetermined. The V and J ends lost 3 bases and 13 bases respectively, with 18 bases between them. Germline loops: CDR1 MDHEN, CDR2 SYDVKM. The CDR3 consists of 13 residues.

This clonotype was counted many times. The genes are TRBV7-2 and TRBJ2-3; 9 nucleotides align to TRBD1. Looked up from germline, CDR1 is SGHTA and CDR2 is FQGNSA. CDR3 length: 16 amino acids. V shed 2 bases and J 4 bases; nucleotides not matched to a gene: 7. The CDR3 coding sequence is TGTGCCAGCAGCTTATCGGGAACAGGGGGCCCAGATACGCAGTATTTT. Translating it yields CASSLSGTGGPDTQYF.